These 27 T cell receptor beta chains share one sample of origin, sequenced in a study of blood T cells in healthy people across ages. PCR was performed a second time for about 7 to 12 cycles using a sample-barcoded 5' primer and a J-beta primer mix. TCRdb analysed the 5' RACE reads with MiXCR anew, one entry per CDR3 protein. The repertoire consists of 800,000 or so distinct CDR3 sequences, with around 68% occurring once and the leading ten covering about a quarter. Sequencing used blood. These receptors were taken from a man aged 30 to 45 in good health.

The CDR3 DNA reads as TGTGCCAGCAGCTTAGGCGGGGGGGGGTTTATCTCCTACGAGCAGTACTTC. Residues: CASSLGGGGFISYEQYF. The chain carries TRBV7-2 and TRBJ2-7, with 9 bases fitting TRBD2. The CDR3 length is 17 residues. Trimming at V came to 1 base and at J to 0 bases, leaving 7 bases not matched to a gene. From germline, CDR1 is SGHTA and CDR2 FQGNSA.

The CDR3 coding sequence is TGTGCCAGCAGCTTTACTTTAGGGCACAATGAGCAGTTCTTC. Translated: CASSFTLGHNEQFF. The J gene is TRBJ2-1, the V gene TRBV27; D gene uncertain. The V end was cut by 6 bases, the J end by 5 bases, with 14 bases between. Germline loops: CDR1 MNHEY, CDR2 SMNVEV (reference sequence). The CDR3 length is 14 residues.

This chain joins TRBV4-2 and TRBJ2-3, with a weak D call TRBD2 (6 bases). V was shortened by 0 bases and J by 0 bases, with 16 bases between the two germline ends. The length of the CDR3 is 18 residues. The V gene's germline CDR1 is LGHNA and CDR2 YNFKEQ. The CDR3 sequence is CASSQDIRLAGSTDTQYF. The CDR3, as DNA: TGTGCCAGCAGCCAAGATATAAGGTTGGCGGGGAGCACAGATACGCAGTATTTT.

The J gene is TRBJ1-6, the V gene TRBV4-1; D gene unclear. V was clipped by 4 bases and J by 0 bases, with 16 bases between them. The CDR3 runs 18 residues. CDR1 is MGHRA, CDR2 YSYEKL, per germline. The CDR3 reads CASSLDGPQSSYNSPLHF. For the CDR3, the DNA is TGCGCCAGCAGCCTCGACGGGCCCCAAAGCTCCTATAATTCACCCCTCCACTTT.

The genes are TRBV6-5 and TRBJ2-7; D not resolved. The DNA end favors TRBJ2-5, so the J call may be wrong. Germline CDR1 and CDR2: MNHEY and SVGAGI. CDR3 length: 14 amino acids. The CDR3 DNA sequence: TGTGCCAGCAGTTTAGACCGTAGGGCAGAGACCCAGTACTTC. Its translation is CASSLDRRAETQYF.

This rearrangement joins TRBV6-6 to TRBJ2-5; the match to TRBD2 covers 11 bases. This CDR3 is built from 16 residues. J lost 5 bases, V lost 2 bases, and 7 bases had no gene match. CDR1 is MNHNY, CDR2 SVGAGI, per germline (reference sequence). The CDR3 is CASSYETSGDWETQYF. The CDR3 DNA reads TGTGCCAGCAGTTACGAGACTAGCGGGGATTGGGAGACCCAGTACTTC.

The chain uses TRBV4-3 and TRBJ2-3; D call uncertain. Germline V gene data show CDR1 as LGHNA and CDR2 as YSLEER. V lost 2 bases, J lost 8 bases, and 14 bases lay in between. The CDR3 contains 14 residues. CDR3 residues: CASSQLRTSSTQYF. As DNA, the CDR3 is TGCGCCAGCAGCCAACTAAGGACCAGTAGTACGCAGTATTTT.

The gene calls are TRBV4-2 and TRBJ2-1; D gene uncertain. The CDR3 has 12 residues. Per germline, CDR1 LGHNA and CDR2 YNFKEQ. The V end was cut by 5 bases, the J end by 13 bases, with 15 bases between. The CDR3 DNA is TGTGCCAGCAGCAACGACCCGGAGACCCAGTTCTTC. Translation gives CASSNDPETQFF.

The chain employs TRBV9 and TRBJ1-2; D gene ambiguous. There are 18 residues in the CDR3. Germline values: CDR1 SGDLS, CDR2 YYNGEE. Trimming left V 0 bases short and J 2 bases short, with 20 bases between. DNA of the CDR3: TGTGCCAGCAGCGTAGATTCAAAGGCGCAGTTCGGGAACTATGGCTACACCTTC. It specifies CASSVDSKAQFGNYGYTF.

This clonotype was counted a single time. The chain has TRBV6-5 and TRBJ2-7; D tentatively reads TRBD1 or TRBD2 (5 bases each). CDR1 is MNHEY and CDR2 is SVGAGI in the germline V gene. The CDR3 sequence is 12 residues long. Trimming pared 11 bases from V and 6 bases from J, leaving 17 bases between. The CDR3 spells CAGGPSLLEQYF. The CDR3 region has the DNA TGTGCCGGGGGACCCTCTCTGCTCGAGCAGTACTTC.

The CDR3 coding sequence is TGTGCCAGCAGCCCCTTAGCGGGGGTACCCACAGATACGCAGTATTTT. Its protein product is CASSPLAGVPTDTQYF. The V gene is TRBV3-1, the J gene TRBJ2-3, with 9 bases lining up with TRBD2. Germline CDR1 is LGHDT and CDR2 is YNNKEL (reference sequence). With V trimmed by 4 bases and J by 2 bases, 7 bases remained unmatched. The CDR3 loop spans 16 amino acids.

The rearrangement joins TRBV29-1 to TRBJ2-3, with 11 bases that match TRBD2. The germline CDR1 and CDR2 sequences are SQVTM and ANQGSEA. The trim removed 6 bases at V and 1 base at J, leaving 3 bases unmatched. The CDR3 runs to 14 residues. The CDR3 spells CSVLAGGRTDTQYF. The CDR3 DNA reads TGCAGCGTCCTAGCGGGGGGCCGCACAGATACGCAGTATTTT.

In regard to this clonotype: The junction and the germline gene differ at one end; a read error may be behind it. This rearrangement joins TRBV7-7 to TRBJ2-1; a weak D match, TRBD1 (6 bases). Germline V gene sequence: CDR1 SSHAT, CDR2 FNYEAQ (reference sequence). This CDR3 is built from 13 residues. Written as DNA, the CDR3 is TGTGCTAGCAGCTCAGGGTCAGGGGATGAGCAGTTCTTC. This gives the protein CASSSGSGDEQFF.

This clonotype showed up many times. The chain links TRBV2 to TRBJ2-5; the D gene is possibly TRBD1 (6 bases). The CDR3 is 15 residues long. Trimming cost V 4 bases and J 1 base, with 13 bases left between them. CDR1 and CDR2 from the germline V gene are SNHLY and FYNNEI. Here the CDR3 reads CASSAGGQIQETQYF. The CDR3 DNA reads as TGTGCCAGCAGTGCTGGAGGACAGATCCAAGAGACCCAGTACTTC.

The J gene is TRBJ2-1, the V gene TRBV10-3; 10 positions agree with TRBD1. V shed 5 bases and J 4 bases; nucleotides not matched to a gene: 8. The CDR3 spans 16 residues. Germline V gene lookup returns CDR1 ENHRY and CDR2 SYGVKD. CDR3 coding DNA: TGTGCCATCAGTTCAACGACAGGGGGCTCTTACAATGAGCAGTTCTTC. Its translation is CAISSTTGGSYNEQFF.

V is TRBV6-2 or TRBV6-3 and J is TRBJ2-1, with 9 bases lining up with TRBD2. In germline, CDR1 is MNHEY, CDR2 SVGEGT. This CDR3 has 18 residues. V shed 0 bases, J shed 9 bases, and the junction held 15 bases outside the gene matches. This CDR3 is CASSYSAPGSGGRGEQFF. CDR3 coding DNA: TGTGCCAGCAGTTACTCGGCCCCGGGTAGCGGGGGTCGGGGTGAGCAGTTCTTC.

This clonotype has just a few counts. The CDR3 here is CANQPGQPPHEQYF. CDR3 nucleotide sequence: TGTGCCAACCAACCGGGACAGCCACCCCACGAGCAGTACTTC. The chain employs TRBV27 and TRBJ2-4, with TRBD1 matching 7 bases. The tail of the sequence fits TRBJ2-7 better, so the J call may be wrong. There are 14 residues in the CDR3. Germline lookup yields CDR1 MNHEY and CDR2 SMNVEV (reference sequence).

V usage is TRBV20-1 and J usage is TRBJ2-7; D call uncertain. With 0 bases removed from V and 4 bases from J, the gap between germline ends came to 10 bases. CDR1 is DFQATT, CDR2 SNEGSKA, per germline (reference sequence). The CDR3 consists of 13 residues. DNA for the CDR3: TGCAGTGCTAGAGATATAACAATTTACGAGCAGTACTTC. Its protein is CSARDITIYEQYF.

The genes are TRBV28 and TRBJ2-5, with 9 bases aligning to TRBD2. Germline V gene sequence: CDR1 MDHEN, CDR2 SYDVKM. The V gene end was trimmed by 6 bases and the J gene end by 5 bases; junction bases not matched to a gene: 13. The CDR3 loop spans 16 amino acids. The CDR3 coding sequence is TGTGCCAGCAGCAGCCGGCTAGCGGGGTCCGTGGAGACCCAGTACTTC. It encodes CASSSRLAGSVETQYF.

This clonotype was seen once. The gene calls are TRBV5-4 and TRBJ2-1; D may be TRBD1 or TRBD2 (6 bases each). V lost 5 bases, J lost 2 bases, and 20 bases lay in between. The CDR3 sequence is 17 residues long. Germline CDR1 SGHNT, CDR2 YYREEE (reference sequence). As DNA, the CDR3 is TGTGCCAGCAGTACCGGGGGTCTTGGGGGCCCCTACAATGAGCAGTTCTTC. Encoded protein: CASSTGGLGGPYNEQFF.

CDR3 sequence (DNA): TGCAGTGCTAGAGATAGGACAGGTGGGGAATACGAGCAGTACTTC. Translating gives CSARDRTGGEYEQYF. The genes are TRBV20-1 and TRBJ2-5; 7 positions agree with TRBD1. The J call may be wrong; the DNA end is better matched by TRBJ2-7. CDR1 and CDR2 from the germline V gene are DFQATT and SNEGSKA (reference sequence). The CDR3 runs to 15 residues.

The chain has TRBV4-3 and TRBJ2-1, with TRBD2 matching over 11 bases. Per germline, CDR1 LGHNA and CDR2 YSLEER. Trimming took 0 bases from V and 12 from J; bases not matched to a gene: 4. This CDR3 comprises 14 residues. The DNA for the CDR3 is TGCGCCAGCAGCCAAGATGTAACTAGCGGGGGGCAGTTCTTC. It is translated as CASSQDVTSGGQFF.

In its sample, this clonotype was seen once. The chain uses TRBV20-1 and TRBJ2-5; D is unclear. There are 18 residues in the CDR3. The germline V gene has CDR1 DFQATT and CDR2 SNEGSKA (reference sequence). Trimming stripped 5 bases from V and 11 bases from J, with 36 bases between. Written as DNA, the CDR3 is TGCAGTGCTCATCCACGTAGGAAGGGAACACATAGGCTCAATGAGCAGTACTTC. This encodes CSAHPRRKGTHRLNEQYF.

Comments on this clonotype: A junction boundary mismatches the germline segment, possibly from a read error. The chain recombines TRBV9 with TRBJ2-1; 11 nucleotides align to TRBD2. This CDR3 has 15 residues. The germline V gene has CDR1 SGDLS and CDR2 YYNGEE. The CDR3 DNA sequence: TGTGCCAACAGCCAAGGGACTAGCGGTGGGAATGAGCAGTTCTTC. Translation: CANSQGTSGGNEQFF.

The chain recombines TRBV9 with TRBJ2-5, with D possibly called TRBD1 or TRBD2 (5 bases each). The germline V and J ends were trimmed by 2 bases and 4 bases, with 15 bases remaining between them. In germline, CDR1 is SGDLS, CDR2 YYNGEE. This CDR3 contains 15 residues. The CDR3 DNA is TGTGCCAGCAGCGTCTCTGGGACCCTCTTAGAGACCCAGTACTTC. Protein product: CASSVSGTLLETQYF.

The CDR3 bases are TGCGCCAGCAGCCGCTGGGCCTCCGGGAGCTCCTACAATGAGCAGTTCTTC. Encoded protein: CASSRWASGSSYNEQFF. The chain couples TRBV5-1 to TRBJ2-1; possible D gene TRBD2, 6 bases. Trimming stripped 4 bases from V and 0 bases from J, with 17 bases between. The CDR3 consists of 17 residues. Germline lookup yields CDR1 SGHRS and CDR2 YFSETQ. The full variable domain, completed using reference TRBV5-1 and TRBJ2-1, is KAGVTQTPRYLIKTRGQQVTLSCSPISGHRSVSWYQQTPGQGLQFLFEYFSETQRNKGNFPGRFSGRQFSNSRSEMNVSTLELGDSALYLCASSRWASGSSYNEQFFGPGTRLTVL.

CDR3 coding DNA: TGCGCCGCGGGGGGGAACACCGGGGAGCTGTTTTTT. Translated, it gives CAAGGNTGELFF. The rearrangement uses TRBV20-1 and TRBJ2-2; 8 bases are shared with TRBD2. This CDR3 comprises 12 residues. Germline CDR1 DFQATT, CDR2 SNEGSKA (reference sequence).